Listed below are T cell receptor beta chains from one sample, sequenced in a study of Ad26.COV2.S vaccination and SARS-CoV-2 variants. Produced via immunoSEQ multiplex PCR; TCRdb's table is partial and in-frame only. Altogether approximately 300,000 clones are present, 85% being singletons, with the ten largest covering approximately 2%. Sample: peripheral blood, taken in a trial of Ad26.COV2.S vaccine versus placebo. The receptor set was obtained from a person aged 18 to 65 who received the Ad26.COV2.S COVID-19 vaccine or a placebo. Both conserved end residues are part of each CDR3. D genes are given only for firm matches. A row's size may be missing; if present it is once, few, many or a size class.

.	TRBV18	few	TRBJ1-6	CASSSGDRLYNSPLHF	TGTGCCAGCTCATCAGGGGACCGCCTTTATAATTCACCCCTCCACTTT
TRBD1	TRBV5-1	.	TRBJ2-7	CASSLTGILRDRADNEQYF	TGCGCCAGCAGCTTAACCGGAATTTTGCGGGACAGGGCCGATAACGAGCAGTACTTC
TRBD1	TRBV27	.	TRBJ2-7	CASSFGDRGEQYF	TGTGCCAGCAGTTTCGGCGACAGGGGCGAGCAGTACTTC
.	TRBV7-9	.	TRBJ1-1	CASSREETTAFF	TGTGCCAGCAGCCGGGAAGAAACTACAGCTTTCTTT
.	TRBV5-1	few	TRBJ1-1	CASSLSPGTRNTEAFF	TGCGCCAGCAGCTTGTCCCCGGGGACAAGGAACACTGAAGCTTTCTTT
.	TRBV27	.	TRBJ2-2	CASSLWGGPNTGELFF	TGTGCCAGCAGTTTATGGGGCGGCCCGAACACCGGGGAGCTGTTTTTT
TRBD1	TRBV5-4	.	TRBJ2-5	CASSAGTAPQQTQYF	TGTGCCAGCAGCGCTGGGACAGCCCCTCAGCAGACCCAGTACTTC
.	TRBV7-2	.	TRBJ2-2	CASSFDRNTGELFF	TGTGCCAGCAGCTTCGACAGGAACACCGGGGAGCTGTTTTTT
TRBD1	TRBV30	.	TRBJ1-4	CAWSLPGTGRRGNEKLFF	TGTGCCTGGAGTCTTCCCGGGACAGGCCGAAGGGGGAATGAAAAACTGTTTTTT
.	TRBV10-3	.	TRBJ2-4	CANDMGGNIQYF	TGTGCCAACGACATGGGCGGAAACATTCAGTACTTC
.	TRBV4-1	.	TRBJ1-1	CASSQGGSGTEAFF	TGCGCCAGCAGCCAAGGGGGATCGGGCACTGAAGCTTTCTTT
.	TRBV7-2	.	TRBJ1-2	CASSIDRLGGYTF	TGTGCCAGCAGTATTGACCGCCTCGGGGGCTACACCTTC
.	TRBV11-2	.	TRBJ1-2	CASSARLAAGYTF	TGTGCCAGCAGCGCGCGACTTGCGGCGGGCTACACCTTC
TRBD1	TRBV4-1	.	TRBJ2-7	CASSQGTGEDEQYF	TGCGCCAGCAGCCAAGGGACAGGGGAGGACGAGCAGTACTTC
TRBD2	TRBV28	.	TRBJ2-3	CASSITSGGSTDTQYF	TGTGCCAGCAGTATCACTAGCGGGGGTAGCACAGATACGCAGTATTTT
TRBD1	TRBV15	.	TRBJ1-2	CATSGPRGQGVGGYTF	TGTGCCACCAGCGGCCCCCGAGGTCAGGGGGTAGGAGGCTACACCTTC
.	TRBV7-2	.	TRBJ2-3	CASSFVPDTQYF	TGTGCCAGCAGCTTCGTACCAGATACGCAGTATTTT
.	TRBV15	.	TRBJ1-1	CATSRDTRREAFF	TGTGCCACCAGCAGAGATACCAGGCGTGAAGCTTTCTTT
TRBD2	TRBV5-1	.	TRBJ2-3	CASSFGGGTDTQYF	TGCGCCAGCAGCTTTGGCGGGGGTACAGATACGCAGTATTTT
.	TRBV5-1	.	TRBJ1-2	CASSLLQGNYGYTF	TGCGCCAGCAGCCTTTTACAGGGTAACTATGGCTACACCTTC
.	TRBV5-6	.	TRBJ2-7	CASSLGTATYEQYF	TGTGCCAGCAGCTTGGGGACAGCTACCTACGAGCAGTACTTC
.	TRBV4-1	.	TRBJ2-7	CASSQVAGRYEQYF	TGCGCCAGCAGCCAAGTGGCAGGGAGATACGAGCAGTACTTC
.	TRBV10-1	.	TRBJ2-2	CASSEMAGNTGELFF	TGCGCCAGCAGTGAGATGGCGGGGAACACCGGGGAGCTGTTTTTT
.	TRBV5-1	.	TRBJ2-2	CASSLVGSNTGELFF	TGCGCCAGCAGCTTGGTGGGTTCAAACACCGGGGAGCTGTTTTTT
.	TRBV6-5	once	TRBJ2-6	CASSYGPLSGANVLTF	TGTGCCAGCAGTTACGGACCGCTCTCTGGGGCCAACGTCCTGACTTTC
.	TRBV7-3	few	TRBJ2-7	CASSLYSQPYEQYF	TGTGCCAGCAGCTTATACAGCCAACCCTACGAGCAGTACTTC
TRBD1	TRBV7-3	.	TRBJ2-7	CASSLRSGGTGMYF	TGTGCCAGCAGCTTAAGGTCCGGTGGGACAGGGATGTACTTC
TRBD1	TRBV7-6	.	TRBJ1-3	CASSPPGTGYSGNTIYF	TGTGCCAGCAGCCCCCCCGGGACAGGGTACTCTGGAAACACCATATATTTT
.	TRBV5-6	.	TRBJ1-5	CASSYKTGARPQHF	TGTGCCAGCAGCTACAAGACAGGCGCGCGGCCCCAGCATTTT
.	TRBV6-6	.	TRBJ1-1	CASRRDLNTEAFF	TGTGCCAGCAGACGGGACTTGAACACTGAAGCTTTCTTT
.	TRBV9	.	TRBJ2-7	CASSVGGGRTYEQYF	TGTGCCAGCAGCGTAGGAGGGGGGCGGACCTACGAGCAGTACTTC
.	TRBV27	.	TRBJ1-2	CASGTRGGYGYTF	TGTGCCAGTGGTACCAGGGGTGGTTATGGCTACACCTTC
.	TRBV5-6	.	TRBJ2-7	CASSTAPYEQYF	TGTGCCAGCAGCACCGCCCCCTACGAGCAGTACTTC
.	TRBV5-1	once	TRBJ2-3	CASSLDGGRVTDTQYF	TGCGCCAGCAGCTTGGACGGGGGTAGGGTCACAGATACGCAGTATTTT
.	TRBV28	.	TRBJ1-6	CASSSPGLNSPLHF	TGTGCCAGCAGTTCCCCGGGCTTGAATTCACCCCTCCACTTT
.	TRBV5-5	.	TRBJ2-7	CASSLDHSPTGEQYF	TGTGCCAGCAGCTTGGATCACTCCCCGACGGGCGAGCAGTACTTC
.	TRBV7-9	.	TRBJ2-7	CASSGQGGPTYEQYF	TGTGCCAGCAGCGGCCAAGGAGGGCCGACCTACGAGCAGTACTTC
.	TRBV2	.	TRBJ2-3	CASSVHGTDTQYF	TGTGCCAGCAGCGTACATGGGACAGATACGCAGTATTTT
.	TRBV9	.	TRBJ1-2	CASSVGSGPNYGYTF	TGTGCCAGCAGCGTAGGGTCCGGACCGAACTATGGCTACACCTTC
.	TRBV6-2/TRBV6-3	few	TRBJ1-3	CASSYSQGNTIYF	TGTGCCAGCAGTTATTCACAAGGAAACACCATATATTTT
.	TRBV7-9	.	TRBJ2-1	CASSLHSMYNEQFF	TGTGCCAGCAGCTTACACTCCATGTATAATGAGCAGTTCTTC
.	TRBV5-1	.	TRBJ2-7	CASSLQGGEQYF	TGCGCCAGCAGCTTACAGGGTGGCGAGCAGTACTTC
TRBD1	TRBV28	.	TRBJ2-7	CASSLPWTGFSRQYF	TGTGCCAGCAGTTTACCTTGGACAGGGTTCAGCAGGCAGTACTTC
TRBD2	TRBV5-4	.	TRBJ2-1	CASSSTSGGQFEAFF	TGTGCCAGCAGCTCGACTAGCGGGGGGCAATTTGAGGCGTTCTTC
TRBD1	TRBV5-4	few	TRBJ2-7	CASSLGQGGTREQYF	TGTGCCAGCAGCTTAGGACAGGGAGGCACGAGGGAGCAGTACTTC
TRBD2	TRBV5-4	.	TRBJ2-3	CASSRRLAGVTDTQYF	TGTGCCAGCAGCCGTCGACTAGCGGGGGTCACAGATACGCAGTATTTT
TRBD2	TRBV11-3	once	TRBJ2-2	CASSLGGGAGELFF	TGTGCCAGCAGCTTAGGCGGGGGGGCCGGGGAGCTGTTTTTT
.	TRBV5-4	.	TRBJ1-3	CASSSRTSGNTIYF	TGTGCCAGCAGCTCTAGGACCTCTGGAAACACCATATATTTT
.	TRBV21-1	.	TRBJ1-6	CASSKVGQGKPYNSPLHF	TGTGCCAGCAGCAAAGTCGGACAGGGAAAGCCCTATAATTCACCCCTCCACTTT
.	TRBV11-2	.	TRBJ2-3	CASSPRRRVPDTQYF	TGTGCCAGCAGCCCCCGCCGACGGGTGCCAGATACGCAGTATTTT
.	TRBV6-4	.	TRBJ1-3	CASSDFPQGPYSGNTIYF	TGTGCCAGCAGTGACTTTCCGCAGGGGCCTTACTCTGGAAACACCATATATTTT
TRBD1	TRBV5-1	.	TRBJ2-1	CASSRGTGANEQFF	TGCGCCAGCAGCCGCGGGACAGGGGCTAATGAGCAGTTCTTC
.	TRBV20-1	.	TRBJ2-5	CSASGAGETQYF	TGCAGTGCTAGTGGGGCGGGGGAGACCCAGTACTTC
TRBD1	TRBV5-1	.	TRBJ2-5	CASSFGQGAETQYF	TGCGCCAGCAGCTTCGGACAGGGGGCAGAGACCCAGTACTTC
.	TRBV20-1	once	TRBJ2-1	CSASRASNNEQFF	TGCAGTGCTAGTAGGGCTAGCAACAATGAGCAGTTCTTC
.	TRBV28	.	TRBJ1-5	CASSSTTETSNQPQHF	TGTGCCAGCAGTTCGACCACTGAGACTAGCAATCAGCCCCAGCATTTT
.	TRBV15	.	TRBJ1-4	CATSRNRRPDSNEKLFF	TGTGCCACCAGCAGAAATAGACGACCGGATTCTAATGAAAAACTGTTTTTT
.	TRBV4-2	.	TRBJ2-7	CASSQVLLYEQYF	TGTGCCAGCAGCCAAGTTCTCCTGTACGAGCAGTACTTC